The 10 T cell receptor beta chains below all came from one sample that was sequenced in a study of T cell changes during pregnancy in multiple sclerosis. The assay was immunoSEQ multiplex PCR, and TCRdb's table has in-frame clones only and misses some. Here the sample spans tens of thousands of clones, roughly 90% being singletons. The source was CD8+ T cells from peripheral blood mononuclear cells, collected after pregnancy. These receptors were taken from a female donor with multiple sclerosis, enrolled in a pregnancy study.

The chain is built from TRBV7-6 and TRBJ2-7; no firm D call. This CDR3 has 14 residues. Deletions cut 1 base from V and 0 bases from J, with 7 bases between. The germline V gene encodes CDR1 SGHVS and CDR2 FNYEAQ. The CDR3 loop is CASSLGSDSYEQYF. The CDR3 DNA is TGTGCCAGCAGCTTAGGTTCAGACTCCTACGAGCAGTACTTC.

V and J are TRBV7-6 and TRBJ2-3; tentatively, D is TRBD1 (6 bases). V lost 0 bases and J 1 base, leaving 11 bases between the germline ends. The CDR3 contains 16 residues. Germline CDR1 reads SGHVS; CDR2 reads FNYEAQ. CDR3 residues: CASSLAWAGGTDTQYF. The CDR3 region has the DNA TGTGCCAGCAGCTTAGCCTGGGCAGGGGGCACAGATACGCAGTATTTT.

This clone has a single count. The chain has TRBV15 and TRBJ2-2; D possibly corresponds to TRBD1 (5 bases). The germline V gene encodes CDR1 LNHNV and CDR2 YYDKDF (reference sequence). Trimming left V 0 bases short and J 4 bases short, with 9 bases between. The CDR3 spans 15 residues. The CDR3 loop is CATSRDQGATGELFF. The CDR3, as DNA: TGTGCCACCAGCAGAGATCAGGGTGCCACCGGGGAGCTGTTTTTT.

V usage is TRBV5-6 and J usage is TRBJ2-7, with TRBD2 matching over 15 bases. J was trimmed by 3 bases and V by 4 bases; bases with no gene match: 8. The CDR3 runs to 17 residues. The germline gives CDR1 SGHDT, CDR2 YYEEEE. In DNA form, the CDR3 reads TGTGCCAGCAGCGGGGGGACTAGCGGGGGGCGCCACTACGAGCAGTACTTC. Translated: CASSGGTSGGRHYEQYF.

The chain is built from TRBV6-6 and TRBJ2-1; TRBD2 agrees at 7 bases. Germline V gene lookup returns CDR1 MNHNY and CDR2 SVGAGI (reference sequence). The CDR3 has 16 amino acids. The ends lost 6 bases at V and 5 bases at J; junction bases unmatched: 13. The DNA of the CDR3 is TGTGCCAGCAGGCTCGACTTCGGGGGGATCCACAATGAGCAGTTCTTC. Its translation is CASRLDFGGIHNEQFF.

The rearrangement links TRBV19 to TRBJ1-1; 7 positions agree with TRBD1. The junction had 4 bases not matched to a gene; V was cut back by 3 bases and J by 0 bases. Germline values: CDR1 LNHDA, CDR2 SQIVND (reference sequence). This CDR3 region has 15 residues. DNA for the CDR3: TGTGCCAGTAGTATCGACAGGGCGATGAACACTGAAGCTTTCTTT. Amino acid sequence: CASSIDRAMNTEAFF. Using reference TRBV19 and TRBJ1-1 for the parts outside the CDR3, the full variable domain is DGGITQSPKYLFRKEGQNVTLSCEQNLNHDAMYWYRQDPGQGLRLIYYSQIVNDFQKGDIAEGYSVSREKKESFPLTVTSAQKNPTAFYLCASSIDRAMNTEAFFGQGTRLTVV.

This clone was seen just once. The chain carries TRBV9 and TRBJ1-4, with D perhaps TRBD1 (6 bases). The germline V and J ends were trimmed by 4 bases and 3 bases, with 19 bases remaining between them. This CDR3 comprises 17 residues. In germline, CDR1 is SGDLS, CDR2 YYNGEE. As DNA, the CDR3 is TGTGCCAGCAGCCCATCGACAGGCATGGGGGCTAATGAAAAACTGTTTTTT. It encodes CASSPSTGMGANEKLFF.

This chain links TRBV10-3 with TRBJ2-7; perhaps TRBD1 as D (5 bases). This CDR3 contains 13 residues. Germline assignment: CDR1 ENHRY and CDR2 SYGVKD. V was shortened by 2 bases and J by 6 bases, with 11 bases between the two germline ends. Here the CDR3 reads CAISEGAAGEQYF. In DNA form, the CDR3 reads TGTGCCATCAGTGAGGGGGCAGCCGGCGAGCAGTACTTC.

The chain recombines TRBV30 with TRBJ2-3; D perhaps matches TRBD2 (6 bases). Germline assignment: CDR1 GTSNPN and CDR2 SVGIG (reference sequence). Trimming removed 2 bases at V and 3 bases at J, with 15 bases between. The CDR3 has 15 residues. The CDR3 region has the DNA TGTGCCTGGAGTTCCTCGGGGGATGAGACAGATACGCAGTATTTT. Its translation: CAWSSSGDETDTQYF.

For this clone: An end of the junction does not agree with germline; a read error may underlie this. The chain recombines TRBV4-2 with TRBJ1-2; weak D call: TRBD1 (6 bases). CDR3 length: 13 residues. Looked up from germline, CDR1 is LGHNA and CDR2 is YNFKEQ. The CDR3 loop is CASSQIPTGLFAF. The CDR3 DNA reads as TGTGCCAGCAGCCAAATACCCACAGGGCTTTTCGCCTTC.